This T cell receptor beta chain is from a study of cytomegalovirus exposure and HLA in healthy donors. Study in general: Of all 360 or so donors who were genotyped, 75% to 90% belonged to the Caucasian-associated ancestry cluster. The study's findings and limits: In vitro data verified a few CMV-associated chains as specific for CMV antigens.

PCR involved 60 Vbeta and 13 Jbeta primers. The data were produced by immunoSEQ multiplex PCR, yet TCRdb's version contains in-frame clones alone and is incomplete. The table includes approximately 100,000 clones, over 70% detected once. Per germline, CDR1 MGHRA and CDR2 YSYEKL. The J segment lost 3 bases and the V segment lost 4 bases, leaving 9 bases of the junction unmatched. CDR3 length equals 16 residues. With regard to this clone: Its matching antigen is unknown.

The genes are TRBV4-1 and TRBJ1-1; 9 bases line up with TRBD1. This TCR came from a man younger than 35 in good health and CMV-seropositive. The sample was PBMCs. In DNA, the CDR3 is TGCGCCAGCAGCCCGCGGGACAGGGCGAGTGACACTGAAGCTTTCTTT. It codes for CASSPRDRASDTEAFF.